Sequencing of this T cell receptor (beta chain) was carried out in a study of breast tumors, draining lymph nodes, adjacent tissues. TCRdb re-analysed the multiplex PCR reads in MiXCR, keeping a single row per CDR3 protein. The sample records around 250,000 distinct CDR3 sequences, approximately 36% being singletons. Samples came from axillary lymph nodes draining the breast cancer. This CDR3 region has 14 residues. The V and J ends lost 4 bases and 6 bases respectively, with 14 bases between them. Germline CDR1 is LNHDA and CDR2 is SQIVND (reference sequence). Material: axillary lymph node tissue. V and J are TRBV19 and TRBJ2-3; D is possibly TRBD2 (5 bases). This clonotype was sampled from a female donor with breast cancer. Some clones in this sample may be carry-over from other donors' samples. The DNA of the CDR3 is TGTGCCAGTAGTACCGGACGGGGAGCGGATACGCAGTATTTT. It is translated as CASSTGRGADTQYF.